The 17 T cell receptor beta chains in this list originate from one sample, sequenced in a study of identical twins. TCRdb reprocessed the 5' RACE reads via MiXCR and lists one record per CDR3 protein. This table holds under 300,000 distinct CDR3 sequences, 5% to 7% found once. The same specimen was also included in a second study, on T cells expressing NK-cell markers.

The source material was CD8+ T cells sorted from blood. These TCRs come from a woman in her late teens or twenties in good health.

The chain's CDR3 is CASSLAPGLAGNSYEQYF. DNA for the CDR3: TGTGCCAGCAGCTTAGCTCCCGGACTAGCGGGTAATTCCTACGAGCAGTACTTC. The V and J genes are TRBV11-1 and TRBJ2-7; 11 bases are a match to TRBD2. With V trimmed by 0 bases and J by 1 base, 8 bases remained unmatched. The V gene's germline CDR1 is SGHAT and CDR2 FQDESV (reference sequence). This CDR3 comprises 18 residues.

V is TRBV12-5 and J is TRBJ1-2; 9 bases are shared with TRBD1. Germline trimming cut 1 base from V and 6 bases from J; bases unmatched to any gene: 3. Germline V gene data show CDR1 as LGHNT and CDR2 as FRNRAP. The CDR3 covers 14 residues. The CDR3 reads CASGLGRTGDGYTF. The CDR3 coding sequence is TGTGCTAGTGGTTTGGGCCGGACAGGGGATGGCTACACCTTC.

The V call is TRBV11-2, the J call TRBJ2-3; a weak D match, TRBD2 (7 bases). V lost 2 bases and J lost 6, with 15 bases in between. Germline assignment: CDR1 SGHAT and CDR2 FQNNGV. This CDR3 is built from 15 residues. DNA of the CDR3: TGTGCCAGCAGCTTATACGGGGGGCCCGGCGATACGCAGTATTTT. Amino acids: CASSLYGGPGDTQYF.

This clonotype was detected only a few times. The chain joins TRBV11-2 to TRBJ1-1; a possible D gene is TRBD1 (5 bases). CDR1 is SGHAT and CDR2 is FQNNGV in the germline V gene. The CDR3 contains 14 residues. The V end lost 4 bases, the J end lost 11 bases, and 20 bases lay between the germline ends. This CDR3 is CASSSSWGRAEAFF. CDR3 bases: TGTGCCAGCAGCTCCTCCTGGGGCAGGGCCGAGGCTTTCTTT.

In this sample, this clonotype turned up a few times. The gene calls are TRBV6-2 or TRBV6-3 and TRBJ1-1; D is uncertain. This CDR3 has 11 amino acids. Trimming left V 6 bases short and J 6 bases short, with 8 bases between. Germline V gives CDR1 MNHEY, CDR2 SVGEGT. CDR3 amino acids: CASSYVAEAFF. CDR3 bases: TGTGCCAGCAGCTACGTCGCTGAAGCTTTCTTT.

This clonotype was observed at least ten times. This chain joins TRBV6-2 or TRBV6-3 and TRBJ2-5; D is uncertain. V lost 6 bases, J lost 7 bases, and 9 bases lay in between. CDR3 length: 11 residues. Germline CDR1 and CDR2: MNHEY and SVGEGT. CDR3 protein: CASSDWGTQYF. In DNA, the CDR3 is TGTGCCAGCAGCGACTGGGGGACCCAGTACTTC.

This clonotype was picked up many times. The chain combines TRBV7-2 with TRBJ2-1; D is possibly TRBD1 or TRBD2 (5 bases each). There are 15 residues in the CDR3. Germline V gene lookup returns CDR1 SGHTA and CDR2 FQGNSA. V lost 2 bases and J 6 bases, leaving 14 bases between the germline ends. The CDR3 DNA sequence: TGTGCCAGCAGCTTACCGGGACGTACCGTCAATGAGCAGTTCTTC. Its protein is CASSLPGRTVNEQFF.

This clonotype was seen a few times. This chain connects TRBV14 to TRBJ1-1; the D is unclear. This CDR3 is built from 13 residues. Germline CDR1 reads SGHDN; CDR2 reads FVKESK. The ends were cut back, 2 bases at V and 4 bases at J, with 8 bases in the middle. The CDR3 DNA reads TGTGCCAGCAGCCAATTCACTAGCACTGAAGCTTTCTTT. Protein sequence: CASSQFTSTEAFF.

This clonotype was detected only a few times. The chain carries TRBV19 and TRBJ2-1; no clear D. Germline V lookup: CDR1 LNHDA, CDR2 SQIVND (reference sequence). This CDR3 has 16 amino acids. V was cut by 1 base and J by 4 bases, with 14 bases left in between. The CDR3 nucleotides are TGTGCCAGTAGTATAGGTCCGGGTCGAGTTTACAATGAGCAGTTCTTC. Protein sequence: CASSIGPGRVYNEQFF. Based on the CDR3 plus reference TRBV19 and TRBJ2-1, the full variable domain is DGGITQSPKYLFRKEGQNVTLSCEQNLNHDAMYWYRQDPGQGLRLIYYSQIVNDFQKGDIAEGYSVSREKKESFPLTVTSAQKNPTAFYLCASSIGPGRVYNEQFFGPGTRLTVL.

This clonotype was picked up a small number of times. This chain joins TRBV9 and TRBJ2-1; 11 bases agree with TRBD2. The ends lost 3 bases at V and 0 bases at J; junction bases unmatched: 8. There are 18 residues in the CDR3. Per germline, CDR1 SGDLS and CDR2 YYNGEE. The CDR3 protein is CASSERRTSGSSYNEQFF. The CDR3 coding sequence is TGTGCCAGCAGCGAACGCAGAACTAGCGGGAGCTCCTACAATGAGCAGTTCTTC. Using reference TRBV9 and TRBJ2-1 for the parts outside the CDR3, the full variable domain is DSGVTQTPKHLITATGQRVTLRCSPRSGDLSVYWYQQSLDQGLQFLIQYYNGEERAKGNILERFSAQQFPDLHSELNLSSLELGDSALYFCASSERRTSGSSYNEQFFGPGTRLTVL.

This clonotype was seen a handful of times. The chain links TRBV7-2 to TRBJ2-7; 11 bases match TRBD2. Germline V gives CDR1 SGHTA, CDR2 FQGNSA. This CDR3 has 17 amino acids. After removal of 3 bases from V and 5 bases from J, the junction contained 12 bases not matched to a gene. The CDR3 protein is CASSFKKTSGVVNEQYF. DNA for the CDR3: TGTGCCAGCAGCTTCAAAAAGACTAGCGGGGTGGTGAACGAGCAGTACTTC.

In DNA, the CDR3 is TGTGCCAGCAGTTTATTGGCGGGGGCGAGCACTTATACGCAGTATTTT. The encoded protein is CASSLLAGASTYTQYF. V usage is TRBV27 and J usage is TRBJ2-3; tentatively, D is TRBD2 (7 bases). V gave up 1 base and J gave up 7 bases, with 18 bases separating them. The CDR3 is made up of 16 amino acids. Germline assignment: CDR1 MNHEY and CDR2 SMNVEV (reference sequence).

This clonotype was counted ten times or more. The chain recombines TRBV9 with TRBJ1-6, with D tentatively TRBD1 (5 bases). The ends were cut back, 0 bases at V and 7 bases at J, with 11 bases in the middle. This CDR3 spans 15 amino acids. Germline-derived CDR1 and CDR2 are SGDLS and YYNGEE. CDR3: CASSVEGLGNSPLHF. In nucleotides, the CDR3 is TGTGCCAGCAGCGTAGAGGGGTTAGGAAATTCACCCCTCCACTTT.

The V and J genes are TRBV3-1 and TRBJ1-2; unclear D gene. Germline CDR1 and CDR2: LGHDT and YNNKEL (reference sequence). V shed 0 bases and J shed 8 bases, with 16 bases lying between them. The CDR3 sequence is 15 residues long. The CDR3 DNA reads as TGTGCCAGCAGCCAAGACGGACGGCCCTATGAGGGCTACACCTTC. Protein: CASSQDGRPYEGYTF.

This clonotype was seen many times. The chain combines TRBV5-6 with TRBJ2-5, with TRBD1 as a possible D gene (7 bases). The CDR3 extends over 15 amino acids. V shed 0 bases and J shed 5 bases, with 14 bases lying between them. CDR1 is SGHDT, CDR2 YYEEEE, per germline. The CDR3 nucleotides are TGTGCCAGCAGCTTGGACGGCAGGGGGGACGAGACCCAGTACTTC. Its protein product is CASSLDGRGDETQYF.

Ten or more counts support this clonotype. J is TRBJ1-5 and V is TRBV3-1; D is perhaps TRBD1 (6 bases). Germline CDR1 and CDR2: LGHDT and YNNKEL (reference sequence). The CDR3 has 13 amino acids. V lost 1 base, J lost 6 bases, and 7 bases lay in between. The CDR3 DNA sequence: TGTGCCAGCAGCCAAGGGGGGCGTCAGCCCCAGCATTTT. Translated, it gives CASSQGGRQPQHF. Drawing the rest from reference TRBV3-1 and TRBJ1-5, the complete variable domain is DTAVSQTPKYLVTQMGNDKSIKCEQNLGHDTMYWYKQDSKKFLKIMFSYNNKELIINETVPNRFSPKSPDKAHLNLHINSLELGDSAVYFCASSQGGRQPQHFGDGTRLSIL.

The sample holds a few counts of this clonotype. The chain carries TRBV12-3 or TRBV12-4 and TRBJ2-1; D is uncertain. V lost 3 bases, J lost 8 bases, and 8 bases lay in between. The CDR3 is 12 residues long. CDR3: CASSFTVDEQFF. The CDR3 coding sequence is TGTGCCAGCAGTTTTACAGTGGATGAGCAGTTCTTC.